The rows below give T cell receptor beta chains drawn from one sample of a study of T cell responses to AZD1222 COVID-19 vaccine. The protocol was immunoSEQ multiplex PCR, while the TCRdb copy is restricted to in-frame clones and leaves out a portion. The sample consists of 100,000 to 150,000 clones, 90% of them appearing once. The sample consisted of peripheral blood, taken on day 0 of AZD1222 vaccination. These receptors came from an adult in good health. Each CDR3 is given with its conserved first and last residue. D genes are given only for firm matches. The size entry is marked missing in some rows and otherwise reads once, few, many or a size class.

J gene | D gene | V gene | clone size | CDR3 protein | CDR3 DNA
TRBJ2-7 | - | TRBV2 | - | CASSRSGPPYEQYF | TGTGCCAGCTCGAGGAGCGGTCCACCCTACGAGCAGTACTTC
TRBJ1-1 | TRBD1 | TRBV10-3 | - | CAIRRTGGIVEAFF | TGTGCCATCAGAAGGACAGGGGGTATCGTGGAAGCTTTCTTT
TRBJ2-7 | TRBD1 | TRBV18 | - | CASSRSGTGSYEQYF | TGTGCCAGCTCCCGATCCGGGACAGGGTCCTACGAGCAGTACTTC
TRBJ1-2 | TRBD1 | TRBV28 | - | CASTMGQAGGYTF | TGTGCCAGCACCATGGGACAGGCGGGGGGCTACACCTTC
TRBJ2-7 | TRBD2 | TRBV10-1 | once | CASSESGGFEQYF | TGCGCCAGCAGTGAGTCGGGGGGGTTCGAGCAGTACTTC
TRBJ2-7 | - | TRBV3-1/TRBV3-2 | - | CASSQERGRAYEQYF | TGTGCCAGCAGCCAAGAGCGGGGGCGAGCCTACGAGCAGTACTTC
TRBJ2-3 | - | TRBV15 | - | CATSRPSLYGRTDTQYF | TGTGCCACCAGCAGGCCTTCACTATACGGTCGCACAGATACGCAGTATTTT
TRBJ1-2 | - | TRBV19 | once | CASSTSNYGYTF | TGTGCCAGTAGTACATCAAACTATGGCTACACCTTC
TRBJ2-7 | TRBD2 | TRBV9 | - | CASSVETSGIYEQYF | TGTGCCAGCAGCGTGGAGACTAGCGGAATCTACGAGCAGTACTTC
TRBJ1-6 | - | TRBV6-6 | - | CASSYGLSSPLHF | TGTGCCAGCAGTTACGGACTGTCCTCACCCCTCCACTTT
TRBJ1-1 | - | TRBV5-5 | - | CASSPRAIVGRTEAFF | TGTGCCAGCAGCCCGAGGGCCATCGTGGGTCGGACTGAAGCTTTCTTT
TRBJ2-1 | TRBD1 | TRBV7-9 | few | CASSLTGDRGLYEQFF | TGTGCCAGCAGCCTCACGGGGGACAGGGGGCTTTATGAGCAGTTCTTC
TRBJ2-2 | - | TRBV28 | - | CASSRPGTSGTGELFF | TGTGCCAGCAGTAGACCCGGGACCAGCGGTACCGGGGAGCTGTTTTTT
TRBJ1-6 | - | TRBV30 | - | CASQGSRNSPLHF | TGTGCCTCCCAGGGGTCCCGGAATTCACCCCTCCACTTT
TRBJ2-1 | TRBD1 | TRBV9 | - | CASSARRQGDEQFF | TGTGCCAGCAGCGCAAGGAGACAGGGGGATGAGCAGTTCTTC
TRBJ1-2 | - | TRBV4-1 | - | CASSQVMGGYGYTF | TGCGCCAGCAGCCAAGTCATGGGAGGCTATGGCTACACCTTC
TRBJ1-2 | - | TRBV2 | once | CASTVQVNYGYTF | TGTGCCAGCACCGTACAGGTGAACTATGGCTACACCTTC
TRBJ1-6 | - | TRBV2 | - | CASRGPGGVNSPLHF | TGTGCCAGCAGGGGCCCGGGGGGAGTTAATTCACCCCTCCACTTT
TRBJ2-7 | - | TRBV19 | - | CASSIAGHYEQYF | TGTGCCAGTAGTATAGCCGGTCATTACGAGCAGTACTTC
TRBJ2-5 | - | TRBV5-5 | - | CASGPNGDGKETQYF | TGTGCCAGCGGACCTAACGGCGACGGGAAGGAGACCCAGTACTTC
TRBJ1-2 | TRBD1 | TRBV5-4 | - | CASSLARGQFNYGYTF | TGTGCCAGCAGCTTGGCCAGGGGACAGTTTAACTATGGCTACACCTTC
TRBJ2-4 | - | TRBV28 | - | CASRTQGRNIQYF | TGTGCCAGCAGAACCCAGGGTAGGAACATTCAGTACTTC
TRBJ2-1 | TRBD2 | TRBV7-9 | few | CASSLGLAGEFWDNEQFF | TGTGCCAGCAGCTTGGGACTAGCGGGAGAGTTTTGGGACAATGAGCAGTTCTTC
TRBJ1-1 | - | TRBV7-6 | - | CASSLAAQGTEAFF | TGTGCCAGCAGCTTAGCTGCCCAGGGCACTGAAGCTTTCTTT
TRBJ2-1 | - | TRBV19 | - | CASSTRLGRKLYNEQFF | TGTGCCAGTAGTACACGACTAGGGCGGAAACTTTACAATGAGCAGTTCTTC
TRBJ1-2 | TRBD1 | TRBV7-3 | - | CASSRGQGLGYTF | TGTGCCAGCAGTCGGGGACAGGGACTTGGCTACACCTTC
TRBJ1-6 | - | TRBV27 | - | CASSLVTNGSPLHF | TGTGCCAGCAGTTTAGTTACGAACGGGTCACCCCTCCACTTT
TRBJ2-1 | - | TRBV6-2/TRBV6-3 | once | CASSTGVYNEQFF | TGTGCCAGCAGCACCGGGGTCTACAATGAGCAGTTCTTC
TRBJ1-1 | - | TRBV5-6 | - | CASSFRFRDTEAFF | TGTGCCAGCAGCTTCAGGTTTCGGGACACTGAAGCTTTCTTT
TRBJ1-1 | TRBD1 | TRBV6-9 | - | CASSTETGDTEAFF | TGTGCCAGCAGTACCGAGACAGGGGACACTGAAGCTTTCTTT
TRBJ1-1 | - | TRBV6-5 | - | CAVTAGREAFF | TGTGCCGTCACGGCAGGGCGAGAAGCTTTCTTT
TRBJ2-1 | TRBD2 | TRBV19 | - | CASGAASGSLHEQFF | TGTGCCAGTGGGGCGGCTAGCGGGAGTTTACATGAGCAGTTCTTC
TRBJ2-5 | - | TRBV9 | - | CASSVGGEGETQYF | TGTGCCAGCAGCGTAGGAGGGGAAGGGGAGACCCAGTACTTC
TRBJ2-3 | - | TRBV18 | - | CASSPPGRDTQYF | TGTGCCAGCTCACCGCCAGGACGTGATACGCAGTATTTT
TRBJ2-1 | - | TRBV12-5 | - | CASGPPGATSYNEQFF | TGTGCTAGTGGCCCCCCGGGAGCAACCTCCTACAATGAGCAGTTCTTC
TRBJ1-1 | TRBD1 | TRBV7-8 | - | CASSSSSLGQGGMNTEAFF | TGTGCCAGCAGCTCTAGCTCCTTGGGACAGGGCGGCATGAACACTGAAGCTTTCTTT
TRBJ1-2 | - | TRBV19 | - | CASRARGTSGYTF | TGTGCCAGTAGGGCTCGGGGTACAAGTGGCTACACCTTC
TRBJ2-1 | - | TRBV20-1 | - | CSASTGRYNEQFF | TGCAGTGCTAGTACGGGAAGATACAATGAGCAGTTCTTC
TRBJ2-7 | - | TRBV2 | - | CASRVGGYEQYF | TGTGCCAGCAGAGTCGGAGGCTACGAGCAGTACTTC
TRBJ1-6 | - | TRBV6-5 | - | CASRQYNSPLHF | TGTGCCAGCCGCCAGTATAATTCACCCCTCCACTTT
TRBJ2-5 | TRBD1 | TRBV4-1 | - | CASSQLGTAKETQYF | TGCGCCAGCAGCCAACTTGGGACAGCGAAAGAGACCCAGTACTTC
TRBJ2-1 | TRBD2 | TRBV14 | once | CASSLLPGLAGVGYNEQFF | TGTGCCAGCAGCCTTCTCCCGGGACTAGCGGGAGTTGGGTACAATGAGCAGTTCTTC
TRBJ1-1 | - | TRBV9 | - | CASSPHRSLGEAFF | TGTGCCAGCAGCCCCCATCGCAGTCTGGGTGAAGCTTTCTTT
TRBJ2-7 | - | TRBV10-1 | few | CASSESAPSYEQYF | TGCGCCAGCAGTGAGTCTGCCCCCTCCTACGAGCAGTACTTC
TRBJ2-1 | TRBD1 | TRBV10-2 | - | CASSGDRGYNEQFF | TGCGCCAGCAGTGGGGACAGGGGCTACAATGAGCAGTTCTTC
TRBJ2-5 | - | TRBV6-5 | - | CASSYREAETQYF | TGTGCCAGCAGTTACCGGGAAGCAGAGACCCAGTACTTC
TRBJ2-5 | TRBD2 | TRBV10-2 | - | CASRLGPGLDPETQYF | TGCGCCAGCAGGCTAGGACCGGGACTAGATCCAGAGACCCAGTACTTC
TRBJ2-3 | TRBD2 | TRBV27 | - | CASSWASGSTDTQYF | TGTGCCAGCAGTTGGGCTAGCGGGAGTACAGATACGCAGTATTTT
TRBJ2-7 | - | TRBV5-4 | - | CASSPRAGSIEQYF | TGTGCCAGCAGCCCCCGGGCCGGGAGCATAGAGCAGTACTTC
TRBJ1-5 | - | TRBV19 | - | CASSYSNQPQHF | TGTGCCAGTAGTTATAGCAATCAGCCCCAGCATTTT
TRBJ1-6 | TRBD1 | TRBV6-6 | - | CASSYSPGTGGSPLHF | TGTGCCAGCAGTTACAGCCCCGGGACAGGAGGTTCACCCCTCCACTTT